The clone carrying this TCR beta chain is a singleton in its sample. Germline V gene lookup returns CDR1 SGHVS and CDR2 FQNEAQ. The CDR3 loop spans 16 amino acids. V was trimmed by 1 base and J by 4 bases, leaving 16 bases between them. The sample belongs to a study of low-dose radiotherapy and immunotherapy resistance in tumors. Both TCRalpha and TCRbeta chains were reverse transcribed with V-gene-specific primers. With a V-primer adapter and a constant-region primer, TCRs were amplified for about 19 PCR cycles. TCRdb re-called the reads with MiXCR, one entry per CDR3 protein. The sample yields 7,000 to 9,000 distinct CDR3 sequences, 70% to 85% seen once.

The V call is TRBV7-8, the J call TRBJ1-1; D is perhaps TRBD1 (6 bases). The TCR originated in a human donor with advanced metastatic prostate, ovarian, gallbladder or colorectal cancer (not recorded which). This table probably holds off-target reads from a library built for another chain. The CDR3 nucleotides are TGTGCCAGCAGCTTAGACAGGGCACCACGGGGCACTGAAGCTTTCTTT. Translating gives CASSLDRAPRGTEAFF. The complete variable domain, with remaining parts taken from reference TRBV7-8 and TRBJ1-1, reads GAGVSQSPRYKVAKRGQDVALRCDPISGHVSLFWYQQALGQGPEFLTYFQNEAQLDKSGLPSDRFFAERPEGSVSTLKIQRTQQEDSAVYLCASSLDRAPRGTEAFFGQGTRLTVV.